The 18 T cell receptor beta chains below were found in one sample sequenced in a study of cytomegalovirus exposure and HLA in healthy donors. Clones were sequenced by immunoSEQ multiplex PCR, and TCRdb holds only the in-frame ones, with some missing. The sample lists some 77,000 clones, around 96% occurring once. The material sequenced was PBMCs. The receptor set was obtained from a man between 18 and 35 years old in good health and CMV-seropositive.

The chain has TRBV7-9 and TRBJ1-3, with 12 nucleotides matching TRBD1. After removal of 2 bases from V and 11 bases from J, the junction contained 7 bases not matched to a gene. CDR3 size: 15 residues. Germline V gene lookup returns CDR1 SEHNR and CDR2 FQNEAQ (reference sequence). CDR3 nucleotide sequence: TGTGCCAGCAGCTTATCCCCGGGACAGGGGGCCGCCATATATTTT. Amino acid sequence: CASSLSPGQGAAIYF.

The chain is built from TRBV5-6 and TRBJ1-6; 7 nucleotides match TRBD1. CDR3 length equals 13 residues. CDR1 SGHDT and CDR2 YYEEEE come from the germline V gene. With V trimmed by 4 bases and J by 10 bases, 5 bases remained unmatched. As DNA, the CDR3 is TGTGCCAGCAGCACGACAGGGAACTCACCCCTCCACTTT. Amino acids: CASSTTGNSPLHF.

This chain joins TRBV2 and TRBJ1-2, with 8 bases lining up with TRBD1. The germline CDR1 and CDR2 sequences are SNHLY and FYNNEI. This CDR3 is built from 12 residues. The ends lost 8 bases at V and 4 bases at J; junction bases unmatched: 3. CDR3 loop: CASSTGGYGYTF. The CDR3, as DNA: TGTGCCAGCTCAACAGGGGGCTATGGCTACACCTTC.

This sequence joins TRBV15 and TRBJ1-2; a possible D gene is TRBD1 (5 bases). The germline CDR1 and CDR2 sequences are LNHNV and YYDKDF (reference sequence). This CDR3 comprises 14 residues. V gave up 1 base and J gave up 7 bases, with 13 bases separating them. CDR3 sequence (DNA): TGTGCCACCAGCAGAGTCGGGGGTGGTCTTGGCTACACCTTC. Amino acids: CATSRVGGGLGYTF.

The chain is built from TRBV6-5 and TRBJ2-5, with 15 bases fitting TRBD2. V was pared by 8 bases and J by 6 bases, with 7 bases of the junction left unmatched. Germline CDR1 MNHEY, CDR2 SVGAGI. The CDR3 has 15 amino acids. The CDR3 DNA is TGTGCCAGCTTCGGACTAGCGGGGGGGCCGAAGACCCAGTACTTC. Protein sequence: CASFGLAGGPKTQYF.

This chain connects TRBV19 to TRBJ2-7, with D unresolved. From germline, CDR1 is LNHDA and CDR2 SQIVND (reference sequence). The CDR3 covers 16 residues. Deletions cut 5 bases from V and 2 bases from J, with 19 bases between. CDR3 in DNA: TGTGCCAGTAGTCCCACCCCCCTGGGCCGGACCTACGAGCAGTACTTC. Translating gives CASSPTPLGRTYEQYF.

This clone was seen a single time. The rearrangement uses TRBV7-2 and TRBJ2-2; 7 positions agree with TRBD1. The CDR3 sequence is 16 residues long. J was trimmed by 7 bases and V by 5 bases; bases with no gene match: 13. The germline V gene encodes CDR1 SGHTA and CDR2 FQGNSA. CDR3 coding DNA: TGTGCCAGCAGCACACTTCAGGGGGTTTTGGGCGGGGAGCTGTTTTTT. This encodes CASSTLQGVLGGELFF.

This sequence joins TRBV29-1 and TRBJ1-2, with D possibly being TRBD1 (6 bases). Trimming stripped 2 bases from V and 6 bases from J, with 13 bases between. The CDR3 is 13 amino acids. CDR1 is SQVTM and CDR2 is ANQGSEA in the germline V gene. The CDR3 coding sequence is TGCAGCGTTGAAAGCGTTACAGGGAATGGCTACACCTTC. It codes for CSVESVTGNGYTF.

The gene calls are TRBV4-1 and TRBJ2-7; TRBD2 matches 7 bases. Germline trimming cut 4 bases from V and 2 bases from J; bases unmatched to any gene: 5. The CDR3 consists of 14 residues. The germline gives CDR1 MGHRA, CDR2 YSYEKL. In nucleotides, the CDR3 is TGCGCCAGCAGCCCGAGCGGGATCGCCTACGAGCAGTACTTC. It specifies CASSPSGIAYEQYF.

This clone was observed a few times. This chain links TRBV29-1 with TRBJ2-7; 7 nucleotides align to TRBD2. Germline trimming cut 2 bases from V and 3 bases from J; bases unmatched to any gene: 16. CDR1 SQVTM and CDR2 ANQGSEA come from the germline V gene. The CDR3 length is 17 residues. The CDR3 is CSVETVGGPDRFYEQYF. The DNA of the CDR3 is TGCAGCGTTGAAACGGTGGGAGGGCCGGATCGGTTCTACGAGCAGTACTTC.

In nucleotides, the CDR3 is TGTGCCAGCAGGACCGACAGGCCAAATAGCAATCAGCCCCAGCATTTT. It translates to CASRTDRPNSNQPQHF. This rearrangement joins TRBV28 to TRBJ1-5; tentative D call: TRBD1 (6 bases). Germline V gene sequence: CDR1 MDHEN, CDR2 SYDVKM. The CDR3 is 16 residues long. Trimming left V 6 bases short and J 0 bases short, with 15 bases between.

This clone has only one observation. Written as DNA, the CDR3 is TGTGCCAGCAGTGAGGACAGGAGGAACACTGAAGCTTTCTTT. Its translation: CASSEDRRNTEAFF. The rearrangement uses TRBV2 and TRBJ1-1, with 7 bases identical to TRBD1. V shed 3 bases and J 1 base; nucleotides not matched to a gene: 2. Germline values: CDR1 SNHLY, CDR2 FYNNEI. This CDR3 spans 14 amino acids.

The chain links TRBV9 to TRBJ1-3; possibly TRBD1 for D (5 bases). The CDR3 totals 16 residues. The V end was cut by 4 bases, the J end by 2 bases, with 16 bases between. Germline V CDR1 and CDR2: SGDLS, YYNGEE. The CDR3 reads CASSPKGNLAGNTIYF. As DNA, the CDR3 is TGTGCCAGCAGCCCTAAGGGGAACCTTGCTGGAAACACCATATATTTT.

The chain carries TRBV6-5 and TRBJ2-1, with D tentatively TRBD1 (6 bases). This CDR3 region has 15 residues. The germline gives CDR1 MNHEY, CDR2 SVGAGI. V lost 0 bases to trimming and J lost 5 bases, with 11 bases between them. In DNA form, the CDR3 reads TGTGCCAGCAGTTACTCGGGGGCGCGGCACAATGAGCAGTTCTTC. Translation: CASSYSGARHNEQFF.

The chain combines TRBV19 with TRBJ2-3; D possibly corresponds to TRBD2 (6 bases). The length of the CDR3 is 15 residues. The germline V gene encodes CDR1 LNHDA and CDR2 SQIVND (reference sequence). V was shortened by 7 bases and J by 2 bases, with 16 bases between the two germline ends. The CDR3 DNA is TGTGCCAGTAAACCTGGGAGGAGCTCCACAGATACGCAGTATTTT. Protein product: CASKPGRSSTDTQYF. Variable domain in full (rest from reference TRBV19 and TRBJ2-3): DGGITQSPKYLFRKEGQNVTLSCEQNLNHDAMYWYRQDPGQGLRLIYYSQIVNDFQKGDIAEGYSVSREKKESFPLTVTSAQKNPTAFYLCASKPGRSSTDTQYFGPGTRLTVL.

This chain connects TRBV19 to TRBJ1-6; D perhaps matches TRBD1 (6 bases). The V end was cut by 3 bases, the J end by 0 bases, with 12 bases between. CDR3 length: 17 residues. Germline assignment: CDR1 LNHDA and CDR2 SQIVND (reference sequence). CDR3 DNA: TGTGCCAGTAGTATTGATACAGGGAGCTCCTATAATTCACCCCTCCACTTT. The encoded protein is CASSIDTGSSYNSPLHF.

This clone has just a few counts. The chain recombines TRBV7-2 with TRBJ2-1, with a weak D call TRBD1 (5 bases). The CDR3 has 13 residues. CDR1 is SGHTA and CDR2 is FQGNSA in the germline V gene. The V end was cut by 5 bases, the J end by 6 bases, with 11 bases between. The CDR3 DNA is TGTGCCAGCAGCCTATTAAGGGGCAATGAGCAGTTCTTC. It codes for CASSLLRGNEQFF.

This clone came up once. The rearrangement uses TRBV4-1 and TRBJ2-7, with 7 positions matching TRBD2. J was trimmed by 2 bases and V by 2 bases; bases with no gene match: 6. CDR3 length: 15 residues. Germline V gene lookup returns CDR1 MGHRA and CDR2 YSYEKL. CDR3 nucleotide sequence: TGCGCCAGCAGCCAAAGTTCGGGACTACCCTACGAGCAGTACTTC. It encodes CASSQSSGLPYEQYF.